The 18 T cell receptor beta chains presented below share a single source sample, sequenced in a study of blood T cell repertoires in COVID-19. TCRdb keeps only in-frame clones here, not all; method: immunoSEQ multiplex PCR. The sample shows 200,000 to 300,000 clones, around 90% of them seen only once. Sequencing input: peripheral blood. The receptors shown here come from a man younger than 40 with COVID-19, enrolled during active disease.

This clone was seen a handful of times. This chain connects TRBV5-1 to TRBJ1-2, with 8 bases lining up with TRBD1. This CDR3 spans 14 amino acids. Unmatched junction bases numbered 9, after V lost 4 bases and J lost 7 bases. Germline-derived CDR1 and CDR2 are SGHRS and YFSETQ. CDR3 region: CASSPMDRAGGYTF. The CDR3 DNA reads as TGCGCCAGCAGCCCGATGGACAGGGCAGGTGGCTACACCTTC.

J is TRBJ2-1 and V is TRBV19, with 9 positions matching TRBD1. CDR3 length: 14 residues. Germline CDR1 reads LNHDA; CDR2 reads SQIVND (reference sequence). V lost 6 bases to trimming and J lost 9 bases; unmatched junction nucleotides: 9. CDR3 in DNA: TGTGCCAGTAGGCCGGGACAGGGTATCGGTGAGCAGTTCTTC. Its translation is CASRPGQGIGEQFF.

The chain recombines TRBV6-4 with TRBJ2-3; 8 bases are a match to TRBD1. Germline V gene data show CDR1 as MRHNA and CDR2 as SNTAGT. After removal of 6 bases from V and 2 bases from J, the junction contained 7 bases not matched to a gene. The CDR3 is 15 amino acids. The CDR3 nucleotides are TGTGCCAGCAGCGCGGACAGGGTCAACACAGATACGCAGTATTTT. This translates into CASSADRVNTDTQYF.

Written as DNA, the CDR3 is TGCGCCAGCAGCCCCCCCGGGGGGAACACTGAAGCTTTCTTT. It yields the protein CASSPPGGNTEAFF. The genes are TRBV5-1 and TRBJ1-1; perhaps TRBD1 as D (5 bases). Germline CDR1 reads SGHRS; CDR2 reads YFSETQ. The CDR3 consists of 14 residues. Trimming cost V 4 bases and J 1 base, with 11 bases left between them.

The V call is TRBV6-5, the J call TRBJ1-2; D gene ambiguous. Trimming left V 2 bases short and J 6 bases short, with 10 bases between. The CDR3 sequence is 13 residues long. Germline lookup yields CDR1 MNHEY and CDR2 SVGAGI. CDR3 loop: CASSYVIGDGYTF. The CDR3 DNA reads TGTGCCAGCAGTTACGTCATCGGAGATGGCTACACCTTC.

This chain uses TRBV5-1 with TRBJ2-7; 9 bases match TRBD1. The germline CDR1 and CDR2 sequences are SGHRS and YFSETQ. CDR3 length equals 15 residues. After removal of 4 bases from V and 2 bases from J, the junction contained 7 bases not matched to a gene. CDR3 DNA sequence: TGCGCCAGCAGCCGAGGACAGGGGCAAGCCTACGAGCAGTACTTC. Translation gives CASSRGQGQAYEQYF.

About this clone: A read error may account for a junction end that differs from germline. J is TRBJ2-1 and V is TRBV3-1 (or the pseudogene TRBV3-2); 11 nucleotides agree with TRBD2. The V gene's germline CDR1 is LGHDT and CDR2 YNNKEL (reference sequence). CDR3 length: 15 amino acids. CDR3 DNA: TGTGCCAGCAGGCAAGGGTTGGGTAGCGGGGGGGATCAGTTCTTC. Translating gives CASRQGLGSGGDQFF.

The chain joins TRBV12-5 to TRBJ1-5; weak D call: TRBD1 (5 bases). Germline lookup yields CDR1 LGHNT and CDR2 FRNRAP. Trimming shortened V by 1 base and J by 4 bases, and 8 bases separated the two germline ends. The CDR3 is 14 amino acids. The CDR3 bases are TGTGCTAGTGGTTTGGGTCAGGGTAATCAGCCCCAGCATTTT. Protein: CASGLGQGNQPQHF.

CDR3: CASHRGGSTEAFF. The CDR3 DNA reads TGTGCCAGCCACAGGGGGGGGTCTACTGAAGCTTTCTTT. The V and J genes are TRBV6-5 and TRBJ1-1, with 8 bases that match TRBD1. Trimming cost V 8 bases and J 5 bases; bases outside gene matches: 7. Per the germline V gene, CDR1 is MNHEY and CDR2 is SVGAGI. This CDR3 is 13 amino acids long.

Written as DNA, the CDR3 is TGTGCCAGCAGCGCTGACAGGGGCCAGACCTACGAGCAGTACTTC. Protein product: CASSADRGQTYEQYF. The gene calls are TRBV9 and TRBJ2-7, with 8 bases that match TRBD1. CDR1 is SGDLS, CDR2 YYNGEE, per germline. Unmatched junction bases numbered 7, after V lost 3 bases and J lost 2 bases. The CDR3 contains 15 residues.

The chain recombines TRBV10-1 with TRBJ2-5; D might be TRBD2 (6 bases). Germline CDR1 reads WNHNN; CDR2 reads SYGVQD (reference sequence). There are 13 residues in the CDR3. The V end was cut by 8 bases, the J end by 7 bases, with 17 bases between. The CDR3 sequence is CASSGTAPGTQYF. DNA of the CDR3: TGCGCCAGCTCGGGGACTGCCCCGGGGACCCAGTACTTC.

The chain recombines TRBV10-3 with TRBJ2-7; no definite D call. Trimming left V 0 bases short and J 3 bases short, with 9 bases between. Germline V gene sequence: CDR1 ENHRY, CDR2 SYGVKD. This CDR3 has 14 amino acids. The DNA of the CDR3 is TGTGCCATCAGTGAGTCGGCGGCGAACTACGAGCAGTACTTC. Its translation is CAISESAANYEQYF.

The chain is built from TRBV10-2 and TRBJ2-5; TRBD1 aligns across 9 bases. Per the germline V gene, CDR1 is WSHSY and CDR2 is SAAADI. The CDR3 spans 14 residues. Unmatched junction bases numbered 4, after V lost 3 bases and J lost 5 bases. CDR3 residues: CASSEGDRAETQYF. CDR3 nucleotides: TGCGCCAGCAGTGAAGGGGACAGGGCCGAGACCCAGTACTTC.

CDR3 coding DNA: TGTGCCAGCAGTTTTACCTTAGACCCGGGACAGGGATCAACTGAAGCTTTCTTT. Its protein is CASSFTLDPGQGSTEAFF. The chain combines TRBV7-9 with TRBJ1-1, with 9 bases lining up with TRBD1. Germline CDR1 SEHNR, CDR2 FQNEAQ (reference sequence). The V gene end was trimmed by 6 bases and the J gene end by 5 bases; junction bases not matched to a gene: 19. The CDR3 contains 18 residues.

This chain links TRBV7-9 with TRBJ2-7, with D perhaps matching TRBD2 (6 bases). Germline CDR1 and CDR2: SEHNR and FQNEAQ (reference sequence). Trimming cost V 4 bases and J 2 bases, with 12 bases left between them. The CDR3 covers 14 residues. The CDR3 coding sequence is TGTGCCAGCAGCTGGGGACTTACCCCCTACGAGCAGTACTTC. Translating gives CASSWGLTPYEQYF.

V usage is TRBV20-1 and J usage is TRBJ1-2; D possibly corresponds to TRBD1 (6 bases). The CDR3 loop spans 11 amino acids. V was cut by 6 bases and J by 5 bases, with 10 bases left in between. In germline, CDR1 is DFQATT, CDR2 SNEGSKA (reference sequence). DNA of the CDR3: TGCAGTGCCCCGAGGGGGTATGGCTACACCTTC. Its protein is CSAPRGYGYTF.

The V and J genes are TRBV5-1 and TRBJ1-1, with TRBD1 identical over 9 bases. This CDR3 comprises 14 residues. The V gene's germline CDR1 is SGHRS and CDR2 YFSETQ. Losses at the gene ends were 2 bases for V and 3 bases for J; bases not matched to a gene: 2. The DNA for the CDR3 is TGCGCCAGCAGCTTAAGGACAGGGGACACTGAAGCTTTCTTT. It codes for CASSLRTGDTEAFF. Full variable domain (rest looked up from reference TRBV5-1 and TRBJ1-1): KAGVTQTPRYLIKTRGQQVTLSCSPISGHRSVSWYQQTPGQGLQFLFEYFSETQRNKGNFPGRFSGRQFSNSRSEMNVSTLELGDSALYLCASSLRTGDTEAFFGQGTRLTVV.

V usage is TRBV6-1 and J usage is TRBJ1-6, with D tentatively TRBD1 (5 bases). Trimming cost V 0 bases and J 7 bases, with 19 bases left between them. Germline V gene data show CDR1 as MNHNS and CDR2 as SASEGT. The CDR3 contains 18 residues. CDR3: CASSEAGEQGLINSPLHF. The CDR3 region has the DNA TGTGCCAGCAGTGAAGCCGGGGAGCAGGGACTTATCAATTCACCCCTCCACTTT.